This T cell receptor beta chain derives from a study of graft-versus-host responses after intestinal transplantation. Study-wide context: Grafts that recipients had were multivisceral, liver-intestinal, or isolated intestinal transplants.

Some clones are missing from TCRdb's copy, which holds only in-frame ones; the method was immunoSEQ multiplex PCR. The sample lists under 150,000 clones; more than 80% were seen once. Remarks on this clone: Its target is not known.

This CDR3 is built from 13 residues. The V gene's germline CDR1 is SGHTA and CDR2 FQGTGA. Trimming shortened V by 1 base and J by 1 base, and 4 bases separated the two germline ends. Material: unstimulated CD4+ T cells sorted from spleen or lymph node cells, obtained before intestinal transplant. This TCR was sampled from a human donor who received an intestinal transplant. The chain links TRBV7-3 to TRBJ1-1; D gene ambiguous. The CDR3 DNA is TGTGCCAGCAGCTTAAGACGGAACACTGAAGCTTTCTTT. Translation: CASSLRRNTEAFF.